One sample yielded the 6 T cell receptor beta chains listed below, sequenced in a study of response to subunit inactivated influenza vaccine. Using its own MiXCR run on the RT-PCR reads, TCRdb lists one record per CDR3 protein. Among 450,000 to 600,000 distinct CDR3 sequences listed, about 15% were seen once. The specimen was CD4+ T cells sorted from PBMCs, collected around 25 months after vaccination. All receptors come from a man in his fifties or sixties who received an inactivated influenza vaccine.

This clonotype was counted a few times. The genes are TRBV7-2 and TRBJ2-1, with 9 nucleotides matching TRBD1. V shed 5 bases and J 4 bases; nucleotides not matched to a gene: 6. CDR3 length equals 15 residues. The germline V gene encodes CDR1 SGHTA and CDR2 FQGNSA. DNA for the CDR3: TGTGCCAGCAGCCTCCGGGACAGGGCATACAATGAGCAGTTCTTC. It yields the protein CASSLRDRAYNEQFF.

The chain combines TRBV5-1 with TRBJ1-1; D is unclear. V shed 1 base and J shed 2 bases, with 12 bases lying between them. Germline V gene lookup returns CDR1 SGHRS and CDR2 YFSETQ. CDR3 size: 15 residues. This chain's CDR3 is CASSLTLIRNTEAFF. DNA for the CDR3: TGCGCCAGCAGCTTGACTCTTATTCGAAACACTGAAGCTTTCTTT.

The rearrangement links TRBV6-4 to TRBJ2-1; 7 bases are shared with TRBD2. The trim removed 7 bases at V and 4 bases at J, leaving 10 bases unmatched. The germline gives CDR1 MRHNA, CDR2 SNTAGT. There are 15 residues in the CDR3. The CDR3, as DNA: TGTGCCAGCACTCGGGGCGGGAGTACGTACAATGAGCAGTTCTTC. It is translated as CASTRGGSTYNEQFF.

At least ten counts were recorded for this clonotype. The chain recombines TRBV25-1 with TRBJ2-3; the match to TRBD2 covers 8 bases. The CDR3 length is 15 residues. The J segment lost 2 bases and the V segment lost 1 base, leaving 2 bases of the junction unmatched. The germline V gene has CDR1 MGHDK and CDR2 SYGVNS. The CDR3 loop reads CASSESGGLTDTQYF. In DNA form, the CDR3 reads TGTGCCAGCAGTGAATCGGGGGGGCTCACAGATACGCAGTATTTT.

This clonotype was seen at least ten times. The V call is TRBV5-1, the J call TRBJ1-4; possible D gene TRBD1, 6 bases. The V end lost 2 bases, the J end lost 3 bases, and 14 bases lay between the germline ends. Germline CDR1 is SGHRS and CDR2 is YFSETQ. The CDR3 spans 16 residues. In DNA form, the CDR3 reads TGCGCCAGCAGCTTATGGTCGACAGGATCTAATGAAAAACTGTTTTTT. This translates into CASSLWSTGSNEKLFF.

The V and J genes are TRBV2 and TRBJ2-7; D is ambiguous. The V end lost 7 bases, the J end lost 0 bases, and 13 bases lay between the germline ends. The CDR3 runs to 14 residues. Germline CDR1 and CDR2: SNHLY and FYNNEI. CDR3 residues: CASKGSLSSYEQYF. DNA for the CDR3: TGTGCCAGCAAGGGTAGCTTAAGCTCCTACGAGCAGTACTTC.